The clone carrying this T cell receptor beta chain occurred a few times. What it recognizes is unknown. These data are taken from a study of T cells after yellow fever vaccination. Broader study findings: The booster response re-showed most primary clones: about 96% CD4, approximately 90% CD8.

MiXCR was run by TCRdb on the 5' RACE reads, yielding one entry per CDR3 protein. The sample records approximately 550,000 distinct CDR3 sequences, 15% to 20% being singletons. Germline assignment: CDR1 DFQATT and CDR2 SNEGSKA (reference sequence). The CDR3 runs to 11 residues. Trimming pared 1 base from V and 3 bases from J, leaving 4 bases between. The TCR comes from a man aged 25-45 years who received the YFV17D yellow fever vaccine. The sequences come from PBMCs, collected 15 days after the yellow fever booster vaccination. This chain joins TRBV20-1 and TRBJ2-7; D not resolved. The CDR3 DNA is TGCAGTGCTAGAGTGGGCTACGAGCAGTACTTC. Amino acid sequence: CSARVGYEQYF.